This T cell receptor (beta chain) was sequenced for a study of T cell responses to AZD1222 COVID-19 vaccine. Study as a whole: Some second doses came at about 4 weeks and others at about 12 weeks; these were pooled.

Study findings and constraints: Repertoires were obtained solely post-peak T cell response. Two AZD1222 administrations were followed by greater Spike-specific TCR breadth and depth.

With 6 bases removed from V and 6 bases from J, the gap between germline ends came to 12 bases. The CDR3 runs to 13 residues. Of note for this clone: Its specificity is not known.

Sequenced by immunoSEQ multiplex PCR; TCRdb stores in-frame clones only, minus some. Of about 120,000 clones listed, approximately 89% are singletons. Sequencing used peripheral blood, obtained on day 0 of AZD1222 vaccination. The receptor comes from an adult in good health. This chain connects TRBV12-3 or TRBV12-4 to TRBJ2-1; D is perhaps TRBD2 (6 bases). The CDR3 region has the DNA TGTGCCAGCAGCAAGATGGGGGGCAATGAGCAGTTCTTC. Its protein product is CASSKMGGNEQFF.